What follows is one TCR beta chain and its context. Its antigen is still unknown. TCRdb fed the reads into MiXCR, producing one record per CDR3 protein. The sample includes 35,000 to 55,000 distinct CDR3 sequences, around 18% of them seen just once. This sample stems from a study of T cell repertoires in cytomegalovirus infection. Overall study: HLA-B-restricted CMV epitopes that are well studied, plus recently identified HLA-C-restricted ones, were used by the study. CMV infection and matching HLA type were both indicated by public TCR beta signatures.

Study results and caveats: Totalled public TCR beta family frequency picked out people who carried CMV plus the relevant HLA. Within the response measured ex vivo, HLA-C-restricted CMV-specific TCR beta clonotypes were dominant.

V dropped 4 bases and J dropped 5 bases, with 9 bases sitting between them. The CDR3 extends over 13 amino acids. Germline CDR1 reads SEHNR; CDR2 reads FQNEAQ (reference sequence). This chain links TRBV7-9 with TRBJ2-1; D gene unclear. This sequence originates from a human donor in good health (CMV status not recorded). Some clones in this sample may be carry-over from other donors' samples. The specimen comprised CD8+ T cells from cultured PBMCs, sampled from culture after CMV antigen stimulation. The CDR3 nucleotides are TGTGCCAGCAGCTACGGGCAGAACAATGAGCAGTTCTTC. This translates into CASSYGQNNEQFF. Filled out from reference TRBV7-9 and TRBJ2-1, the complete variable domain reads DTGVSQNPRHKITKRGQNVTFRCDPISEHNRLYWYRQTLGQGPEFLTYFQNEAQLEKSRLLSDRFSAERPKGSFSTLEIQRTEQGDSAMYLCASSYGQNNEQFFGPGTRLTVL.